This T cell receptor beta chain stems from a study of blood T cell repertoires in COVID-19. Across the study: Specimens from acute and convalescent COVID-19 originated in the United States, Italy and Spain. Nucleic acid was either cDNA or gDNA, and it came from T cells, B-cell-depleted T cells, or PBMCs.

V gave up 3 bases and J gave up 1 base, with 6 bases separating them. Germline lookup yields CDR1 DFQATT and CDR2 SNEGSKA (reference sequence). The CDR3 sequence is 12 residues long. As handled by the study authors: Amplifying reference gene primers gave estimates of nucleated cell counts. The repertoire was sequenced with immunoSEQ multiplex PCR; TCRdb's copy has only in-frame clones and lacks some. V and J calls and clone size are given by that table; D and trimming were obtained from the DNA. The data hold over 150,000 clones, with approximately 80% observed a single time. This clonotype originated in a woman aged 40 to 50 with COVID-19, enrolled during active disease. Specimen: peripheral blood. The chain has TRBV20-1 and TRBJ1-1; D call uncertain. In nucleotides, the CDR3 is TGCAGTGCTAGTATCAGGAACACTGAAGCTTTCTTT. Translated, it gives CSASIRNTEAFF.